The present T cell receptor (beta chain) was sequenced within a study of CD8+ T cells in alopecia areata. Germline V gene data show CDR1 as GTSNPN and CDR2 as SVGIG (reference sequence). J gave up 10 bases and V 4 bases, and 6 bases lay outside the gene matches. CDR3 length: 14 residues. The treatment here: oral pan-JAK inhibitor, 5-10 mg twice daily. Once RNA had been extracted, it was reverse transcribed into cDNA to act as the sequencing template. Profiling relied on immunoSEQ multiplex PCR, and the TCRdb table lists in-frame clones only, not all of them. The sample has fewer than 250,000 clones; roughly 64% are singletons. This clone was detected only a few times. Its antigen is as yet unknown. Study-level results: On tofacitinib, scalp and blood still held many of the expanded lesional clones.

V gene TRBV30 combines with J gene TRBJ2-1; 14 bases match TRBD2. The clonotype comes from a human donor with alopecia areata. The material was CD4+ T cells sorted from blood, obtained at week 4, from a patient treated with tofacitinib. CDR3 DNA: TGTGCCTGGAAGACTAGCGGGGGGGCCGGGGAGCAGTTCTTC. Its protein product is CAWKTSGGAGEQFF. The full variable domain, rest sourced from reference TRBV30 and TRBJ2-1, is SQTIHQWPATLVQPVGSPLSLECTVEGTSNPNLYWYRQAAGRGLQLLFYSVGIGQISSEVPQNLSASRPQDRQFILSSKKLLLSDSGFYLCAWKTSGGAGEQFFGPGTRLTVL.